One sample yielded the 23 T cell receptor beta chains listed below, sequenced in a study of blood T cell repertoires in COVID-19. Assay: immunoSEQ multiplex PCR; the TCRdb copy retains only in-frame clones and omits some. The profile shows around 160,000 clones, 65% to 85% of them singletons. The sample comprised PBMCs or T cells enriched from blood (not recorded which). These receptors all come from a woman aged 60 to 75 who had recovered from COVID-19.

This chain joins TRBV3-1 (or the pseudogene TRBV3-2) and TRBJ2-2; 12 positions match TRBD2. Trimming removed 2 bases from V and 6 bases from J; junction bases left unmatched: 4. CDR3 size: 16 residues. Germline-derived CDR1 and CDR2 are LGHDT and YNNKEL (reference sequence). The DNA for the CDR3 is TGTGCCAGCAGCCAATTGACTAGCGGGGGCCCCGGGGAGCTGTTTTTT. Protein sequence: CASSQLTSGGPGELFF.

CDR3 region: CAISEKRFYEQYF. CDR3 bases: TGTGCCATCAGTGAGAAGCGGTTTTACGAGCAGTACTTC. V usage is TRBV10-3 and J usage is TRBJ2-7, with D possibly being TRBD2 (5 bases). Germline values: CDR1 ENHRY, CDR2 SYGVKD. V was trimmed by 2 bases and J by 4 bases, leaving 9 bases between them. The length of the CDR3 is 13 residues.

V and J are TRBV9 and TRBJ2-3, with a weak D call TRBD1 (6 bases). This CDR3 region has 16 residues. Germline V gene lookup returns CDR1 SGDLS and CDR2 YYNGEE. The V and J ends lost 0 bases and 2 bases respectively, with 13 bases between them. The CDR3 loop is CASSVGGTGLTDTQYF. DNA for the CDR3: TGTGCCAGCAGCGTAGGGGGAACAGGGCTCACAGATACGCAGTATTTT.

V and J are TRBV3-1 (or the pseudogene TRBV3-2) and TRBJ2-3; no clear D. Germline V gene lookup returns CDR1 LGHDT and CDR2 YNNKEL (reference sequence). This CDR3 is 14 amino acids long. Trimming removed 0 bases at V and 6 bases at J, with 10 bases between. DNA for the CDR3: TGTGCCAGCAGCCAAGATCCGACTGGGGATACGCAGTATTTT. Its translation: CASSQDPTGDTQYF.

The V and J genes are TRBV28 and TRBJ2-7, with a tentative D call TRBD1 (5 bases). Germline CDR1 and CDR2: MDHEN and SYDVKM. This CDR3 comprises 13 residues. V was shortened by 4 bases and J by 3 bases, with 10 bases between the two germline ends. The CDR3 loop is CASSSIQGYEQYF. The CDR3 DNA reads as TGTGCCAGCAGTTCCATTCAGGGCTACGAGCAGTACTTC.

This clone has only a few counts. The chain recombines TRBV2 with TRBJ2-7; 9 bases fit TRBD1. V shed 10 bases, J shed 3 bases, and the junction held 10 bases outside the gene matches. The CDR3 runs to 14 residues. Germline V gene sequence: CDR1 SNHLY, CDR2 FYNNEI. CDR3 DNA: TGTGCCACCACAGGGGGCTCTGTGAACTACGAGCAGTACTTC. Its translation is CATTGGSVNYEQYF.

This sequence joins TRBV20-1 and TRBJ2-4; 14 nucleotides match TRBD2. Trimming removed 3 bases from V and 3 bases from J; junction bases left unmatched: 7. Germline loops: CDR1 DFQATT, CDR2 SNEGSKA (reference sequence). This CDR3 has 17 amino acids. The CDR3 spells CSASRLAGGLVKNIQYF. DNA of the CDR3: TGCAGTGCTAGTCGACTAGCGGGGGGGCTTGTCAAAAACATTCAGTACTTC.

The V and J genes are TRBV24-1 and TRBJ2-2, with a tentative D call TRBD1 (6 bases). Trimming removed 0 bases from V and 6 bases from J, with 10 bases in between. Germline-derived CDR1 and CDR2 are KGHDR and SFDVKD. The CDR3 totals 15 residues. The CDR3 reads CATSDLSGDPGELFF. The CDR3, as DNA: TGTGCCACCAGTGATTTGTCAGGGGATCCCGGGGAGCTGTTTTTT.

The chain links TRBV9 to TRBJ2-7; D might be TRBD2 (6 bases). Between the trimmed V and J ends, which lost 0 bases and 3 bases, there was a span of 16 bases. Germline V gene data show CDR1 as SGDLS and CDR2 as YYNGEE. The CDR3 loop spans 16 amino acids. In DNA, the CDR3 is TGTGCCAGCAGCGTAGGTGTGGGGGAGGTTGGCTACGAGCAGTACTTC. Amino acid sequence: CASSVGVGEVGYEQYF.

The chain uses TRBV28 and TRBJ1-1; tentatively, D is TRBD1 (6 bases). The CDR3 is 16 amino acids. V lost 2 bases and J 4 bases, leaving 17 bases between the germline ends. CDR1 is MDHEN, CDR2 SYDVKM, per germline. Here the CDR3 reads CASSLGTGISVTEAFF. CDR3 sequence (DNA): TGTGCCAGCAGTTTAGGTACAGGGATCTCTGTCACTGAAGCTTTCTTT.

The genes are TRBV18 and TRBJ2-7; D might be TRBD1 (5 bases). The CDR3 spans 14 residues. The V end was cut by 1 base, the J end by 5 bases, with 12 bases between. The V gene's germline CDR1 is KGHSH and CDR2 LQKENI. In nucleotides, the CDR3 is TGTGCCAGCTCACCACAAAAAGGGGTAGACGAGCAGTACTTC. Its protein product is CASSPQKGVDEQYF.

CDR3 loop: CASSLGTGNSPLHF. CDR3 nucleotides: TGTGCCAGCAGCTTGGGGACAGGCAATTCACCCCTCCACTTT. The chain has TRBV11-2 and TRBJ1-6; TRBD1 agrees at 8 bases. V gave up 3 bases and J gave up 7 bases; unmatched junction bases: 2. Germline V gene sequence: CDR1 SGHAT, CDR2 FQNNGV. The CDR3 spans 14 residues.

The gene calls are TRBV12-5 and TRBJ1-2, with TRBD1 identical over 10 bases. V shed 2 bases, J shed 6 bases, and the junction held 9 bases outside the gene matches. CDR1 is LGHNT, CDR2 FRNRAP, per germline. This CDR3 region has 16 residues. This chain's CDR3 is CASGLNNDRGRNGYTF. In DNA form, the CDR3 reads TGTGCTAGTGGTTTGAACAACGACAGGGGGCGGAATGGCTACACCTTC.

J is TRBJ2-2 and V is TRBV25-1, with D possibly TRBD2 on 5 matching bases. V was pared by 2 bases and J by 2 bases, with 9 bases between. Germline V CDR1 and CDR2: MGHDK, SYGVNS. CDR3 length equals 15 residues. CDR3 loop: CASSENGVNTGELFF. The CDR3 DNA reads as TGTGCCAGCAGTGAAAACGGGGTTAACACCGGGGAGCTGTTTTTT.

The chain recombines TRBV18 with TRBJ2-5; 7 nucleotides line up with TRBD2. Unmatched junction bases numbered 9, after V lost 6 bases and J lost 2 bases. Germline V gene lookup returns CDR1 KGHSH and CDR2 LQKENI. The CDR3 is 15 residues long. CDR3 DNA: TGTGCCAGCTCCCGTTGGCAGCGGGGACAAGAGACCCAGTACTTC. It codes for CASSRWQRGQETQYF.

The chain joins TRBV5-1 to TRBJ1-6; 9 nucleotides align to TRBD1. Germline values: CDR1 SGHRS, CDR2 YFSETQ. V shed 4 bases and J 13 bases; nucleotides not matched to a gene: 9. The CDR3 spans 14 residues. DNA for the CDR3: TGCGCCAGCAGCGTCCCGGGACAGGGACTCCCCCTCCACTTT. This codes for CASSVPGQGLPLHF.

This clone was seen once. J is TRBJ2-1 and V is TRBV18; 10 positions match TRBD2. Trimming at V came to 0 bases and at J to 4 bases, leaving 3 bases not matched to a gene. The length of the CDR3 is 16 residues. Germline CDR1 KGHSH, CDR2 LQKENI. As DNA, the CDR3 is TGTGCCAGCTCACCACCGGCTAGCGGGGGTTACAATGAGCAGTTCTTC. Translating it yields CASSPPASGGYNEQFF.

This clone has a handful of counts. V and J are TRBV28 and TRBJ1-3; the match to TRBD1 covers 7 bases. V shed 3 bases, J shed 5 bases, and the junction held 4 bases outside the gene matches. Germline V gene data show CDR1 as MDHEN and CDR2 as SYDVKM. The CDR3 sequence is 14 residues long. The CDR3 spells CASSFGQDRNTIYF. CDR3 DNA sequence: TGTGCCAGCAGTTTCGGACAGGATAGAAACACCATATATTTT.

The chain links TRBV28 to TRBJ1-6, with D unresolved. Germline CDR1 is MDHEN and CDR2 is SYDVKM. This CDR3 is 17 amino acids long. Trimming left V 1 base short and J 0 bases short, with 10 bases between. In nucleotides, the CDR3 is TGTGCCAGCAGTTTATACGGGAGTACCTCCTATAATTCACCCCTCCACTTT. This translates into CASSLYGSTSYNSPLHF.

J is TRBJ1-1 and V is TRBV12-3 or TRBV12-4; no reliable D call. V shed 4 bases and J shed 5 bases, with 8 bases lying between them. This CDR3 contains 12 residues. The DNA for the CDR3 is TGTGCCAGCAGTTGGGGAGCTACTGAAGCTTTCTTT. It yields the protein CASSWGATEAFF.

The V call is TRBV24-1, the J call TRBJ2-1, with 9 bases fitting TRBD1. The CDR3 has 15 amino acids. V shed 3 bases and J 7 bases; nucleotides not matched to a gene: 6. Germline values: CDR1 KGHDR, CDR2 SFDVKD. CDR3 in amino acids: CATSDGGTGYNEQFF. The CDR3, as DNA: TGTGCCACCAGTGATGGCGGGACAGGGTATAATGAGCAGTTCTTC.

The V gene is TRBV10-1, the J gene TRBJ2-2; D unclear. CDR1 WNHNN and CDR2 SYGVQD come from the germline V gene (reference sequence). The V end lost 5 bases, the J end lost 1 base, and 11 bases lay between the germline ends. CDR3 size: 15 residues. CDR3 region: CASSPGIRNTGELFF. The DNA of the CDR3 is TGCGCCAGCAGTCCCGGTATAAGGAACACCGGGGAGCTGTTTTTT.

This chain uses TRBV2 with TRBJ1-1, with a possible D match to TRBD1 (6 bases). This CDR3 region has 14 residues. Looked up from germline, CDR1 is SNHLY and CDR2 is FYNNEI. Between the trimmed V and J ends, which lost 4 bases and 3 bases, there was a span of 12 bases. CDR3 sequence (DNA): TGTGCCAGCAGTGTGGGGGCGCTGGACACTGAAGCTTTCTTT. It is translated as CASSVGALDTEAFF.